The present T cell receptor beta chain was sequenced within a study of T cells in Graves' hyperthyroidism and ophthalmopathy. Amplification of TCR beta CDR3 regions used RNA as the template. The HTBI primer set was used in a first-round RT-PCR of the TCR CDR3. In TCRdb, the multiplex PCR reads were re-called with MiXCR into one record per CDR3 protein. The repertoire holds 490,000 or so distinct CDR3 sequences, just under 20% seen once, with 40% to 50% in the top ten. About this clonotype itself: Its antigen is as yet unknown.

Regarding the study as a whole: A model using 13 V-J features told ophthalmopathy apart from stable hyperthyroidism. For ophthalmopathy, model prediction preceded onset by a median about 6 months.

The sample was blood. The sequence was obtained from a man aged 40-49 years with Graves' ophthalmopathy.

CDR3 nucleotides: TGTGCCAGCACTTTTTCGGGTGATATCTCTGGAAACACCATATATTTT. The encoded protein is CASTFSGDISGNTIYF. The rearrangement uses TRBV2 and TRBJ1-3; D gene uncertain. The CDR3 is made up of 16 amino acids. V lost 7 bases, J lost 0 bases, and 16 bases lay in between. CDR1 is SNHLY and CDR2 is FYNNEI in the germline V gene.